This passage covers 18 T cell receptor beta chains from one sample sequenced in a study of blood T cell repertoires in COVID-19. Only in-frame clones appear in the TCRdb table, and some are missing; sequencing was by immunoSEQ multiplex PCR. The table shows about 200,000 clones, with about four fifths occurring only once. The material sequenced was peripheral blood. All receptors derive from a woman aged 40-49 years with COVID-19, enrolled during active disease.

V is TRBV29-1 and J is TRBJ1-2; 8 bases align to TRBD1. This CDR3 has 16 residues. Germline-derived CDR1 and CDR2 are SQVTM and ANQGSEA. With 2 bases clipped from V and 4 bases from J, the junction kept 12 bases outside the gene matches. The DNA for the CDR3 is TGCAGCGTTGAAAAATCGTCCAGGGGGCAGGGCTATGGCTACACCTTC. Translation: CSVEKSSRGQGYGYTF.

This clone was seen a few times. The chain has TRBV18 and TRBJ2-1; 8 positions agree with TRBD2. CDR1 and CDR2 (germline): KGHSH, LQKENI. The CDR3 is 13 amino acids. The J segment lost 15 bases and the V segment lost 4 bases, leaving 11 bases of the junction unmatched. CDR3 in amino acids: CASSHPEGTRGFF. In nucleotides, the CDR3 is TGTGCCAGCTCACACCCCGAAGGGACTAGGGGGTTCTTC.

CDR3 region: CASSPALIQYF. CDR3 DNA: TGTGCCAGCAGCCCCGCACTGATCCAGTACTTC. The J gene is TRBJ2-5, the V gene TRBV7-2; D ambiguous. There are 11 residues in the CDR3. CDR1 SGHTA and CDR2 FQGNSA come from the germline V gene. Between the trimmed V and J ends, which lost 5 bases and 10 bases, there was a span of 11 bases.

The rearrangement links TRBV4-1 to TRBJ1-1, with 7 bases that match TRBD1. V gave up 1 base and J gave up 5 bases; unmatched junction bases: 10. The CDR3 sequence is 16 residues long. Germline-derived CDR1 and CDR2 are MGHRA and YSYEKL. For the CDR3, the DNA is TGCGCCAGCAGCCAAGGGAAGATGACAGGGAGAACTGAAGCTTTCTTT. Translating gives CASSQGKMTGRTEAFF.

The chain joins TRBV5-4 to TRBJ1-1; perhaps TRBD1 as D (5 bases). This CDR3 spans 15 amino acids. The germline V gene encodes CDR1 SGHNT and CDR2 YYREEE (reference sequence). V lost 0 bases to trimming and J lost 6 bases, with 15 bases between them. The CDR3 sequence: CASSLGLQGGPEAFF. The DNA of the CDR3 is TGTGCCAGCAGCTTGGGACTCCAGGGCGGTCCTGAAGCTTTCTTT.

This clone has only a few counts. This chain joins TRBV5-6 and TRBJ2-7, with a possible D match to TRBD2 (6 bases). The CDR3 contains 18 residues. Germline CDR1 reads SGHDT; CDR2 reads YYEEEE. V was pared by 5 bases and J by 2 bases, with 26 bases between. The CDR3 spells CASSLSYGGVAWAYEQYF. CDR3 coding DNA: TGTGCCAGCAGTCTGTCCTACGGAGGGGTGGCCTGGGCCTACGAGCAGTACTTC.

The chain is built from TRBV5-4 and TRBJ2-1; TRBD1 is a possible D gene (6 bases). The V gene's germline CDR1 is SGHNT and CDR2 YYREEE (reference sequence). V was shortened by 0 bases and J by 5 bases, with 6 bases between the two germline ends. The CDR3 totals 13 residues. CDR3 in amino acids: CASSLAGDNEQFF. The CDR3 bases are TGTGCCAGCAGCTTGGCAGGGGACAATGAGCAGTTCTTC. The variable domain in full, with the rest retrieved from reference TRBV5-4 and TRBJ2-1, is ETGVTQSPTHLIKTRGQQVTLRCSSQSGHNTVSWYQQALGQGPQFIFQYYREEENGRGNFPPRFSGLQFPNYSSELNVNALELDDSALYLCASSLAGDNEQFFGPGTRLTVL.

This clone was detected many times. The chain links TRBV2 to TRBJ1-6, with no clear D. Per the germline V gene, CDR1 is SNHLY and CDR2 is FYNNEI. Trimming pared 8 bases from V and 5 bases from J, leaving 16 bases between. The CDR3 runs 15 residues. The CDR3 protein is CASSLGGPNNSPLHF. The CDR3 region has the DNA TGTGCCAGCTCTTTGGGAGGCCCTAATAATTCACCCCTCCACTTT.

V gene TRBV19 combines with J gene TRBJ2-1; TRBD2 is a possible D gene (6 bases). The V end lost 4 bases, the J end lost 2 bases, and 24 bases lay between the germline ends. Germline CDR1 and CDR2: LNHDA and SQIVND (reference sequence). This CDR3 comprises 19 residues. The CDR3 spells CASSTAAPASGPTYNEQFF. Written as DNA, the CDR3 is TGTGCCAGTAGTACCGCGGCACCAGCGAGCGGGCCTACCTACAATGAGCAGTTCTTC. The complete variable domain, with remaining parts taken from reference TRBV19 and TRBJ2-1, reads DGGITQSPKYLFRKEGQNVTLSCEQNLNHDAMYWYRQDPGQGLRLIYYSQIVNDFQKGDIAEGYSVSREKKESFPLTVTSAQKNPTAFYLCASSTAAPASGPTYNEQFFGPGTRLTVL.

This clone has just one count. V is TRBV11-2 and J is TRBJ1-1; a weak D match, TRBD1 (6 bases). Germline values: CDR1 SGHAT, CDR2 FQNNGV. Trimming removed 0 bases from V and 9 bases from J, with 23 bases in between. The CDR3 is 17 residues long. In DNA form, the CDR3 reads TGTGCCAGCAGCTTAGATCCCCGACAGGTCTGGAGCGGAAAAGCTTTCTTT. This sequence encodes CASSLDPRQVWSGKAFF.

The chain is built from TRBV19 and TRBJ2-7; 9 bases fit TRBD1. Germline assignment: CDR1 LNHDA and CDR2 SQIVND (reference sequence). V lost 9 bases, J lost 6 bases, and 12 bases stayed unmatched. This CDR3 is 14 amino acids long. This chain's CDR3 is CASSDEGQGREQYF. CDR3 DNA sequence: TGTGCCAGCAGCGACGAGGGACAGGGTCGCGAGCAGTACTTC. The variable domain in full, completed from reference TRBV19 and TRBJ2-7, reads DGGITQSPKYLFRKEGQNVTLSCEQNLNHDAMYWYRQDPGQGLRLIYYSQIVNDFQKGDIAEGYSVSREKKESFPLTVTSAQKNPTAFYLCASSDEGQGREQYFGPGTRLTVT.

The chain joins TRBV3-1 (or the pseudogene TRBV3-2) to TRBJ1-5; D is unresolved. Deletions cut 1 base from V and 0 bases from J, with 7 bases between. The CDR3 length is 15 residues. Germline CDR1 reads LGHDT; CDR2 reads YNNKEL (reference sequence). As DNA, the CDR3 is TGTGCCAGCAGCCAAGGTACATATAGCAATCAGCCCCAGCATTTT. As protein: CASSQGTYSNQPQHF.

This sequence joins TRBV9 and TRBJ2-7, with 10 bases matching TRBD1. CDR1 is SGDLS and CDR2 is YYNGEE in the germline V gene. There are 13 residues in the CDR3. V was pared by 7 bases and J by 4 bases, with 5 bases of the junction left unmatched. In DNA form, the CDR3 reads TGTGCCAGCTCACAGGGACAGGGGTACGAGCAGTACTTC. Protein sequence: CASSQGQGYEQYF. Full variable domain (missing parts from reference TRBV9 and TRBJ2-7): DSGVTQTPKHLITATGQRVTLRCSPRSGDLSVYWYQQSLDQGLQFLIQYYNGEERAKGNILERFSAQQFPDLHSELNLSSLELGDSALYFCASSQGQGYEQYFGPGTRLTVT.

CDR3 nucleotide sequence: TGTGCCAGCAGCTCCACCGGACTAGCGGGAGGGTTCACACACAATGAGCAGTTCTTC. Translating gives CASSSTGLAGGFTHNEQFF. The chain combines TRBV5-5 with TRBJ2-1; TRBD2 matches 15 bases. Germline V lookup: CDR1 SGHKS, CDR2 YYEKEE (reference sequence). The ends lost 3 bases at V and 5 bases at J; junction bases unmatched: 12. The CDR3 is 19 amino acids.

V and J are TRBV5-1 and TRBJ1-1; D ambiguous. From germline, CDR1 is SGHRS and CDR2 YFSETQ. This CDR3 region has 12 residues. V was clipped by 5 bases and J by 4 bases, with 9 bases between them. The CDR3 coding sequence is TGCGCCAGCAGGGTCGAGGGCACTGAAGCTTTCTTT. Translated: CASRVEGTEAFF. The full variable domain, completed using reference TRBV5-1 and TRBJ1-1, is KAGVTQTPRYLIKTRGQQVTLSCSPISGHRSVSWYQQTPGQGLQFLFEYFSETQRNKGNFPGRFSGRQFSNSRSEMNVSTLELGDSALYLCASRVEGTEAFFGQGTRLTVV.

This chain joins TRBV4-3 and TRBJ1-4; TRBD1 matches at 9 bases. Unmatched junction bases numbered 6, after V lost 0 bases and J lost 7 bases. CDR3 length equals 16 residues. Germline loops: CDR1 LGHNA, CDR2 YSLEER. The CDR3 region is CASSQEGTGLGEKLFF. CDR3 nucleotide sequence: TGCGCCAGCAGCCAAGAGGGGACAGGGTTAGGTGAAAAACTGTTTTTT.

This clone was counted at least ten times. The genes are TRBV6-2 or TRBV6-3 and TRBJ2-3; the match to TRBD1 covers 7 bases. V lost 4 bases and J lost 7; bases outside the gene matches: 8. Per germline, CDR1 MNHEY and CDR2 SVGEGT. This CDR3 has 14 residues. The CDR3 here is CASSSSGTVNTQYF. The CDR3 DNA sequence: TGTGCCAGCAGTTCCTCGGGGACAGTAAATACGCAGTATTTT.

This clone appeared a single time. The chain links TRBV4-2 to TRBJ2-5; a weak D match, TRBD1 (6 bases). Germline CDR1 and CDR2: LGHNA and YNFKEQ. This CDR3 has 15 residues. Trimming removed 1 base from V and 2 bases from J, with 11 bases in between. For the CDR3, the DNA is TGTGCCAGCAGCCAAGGGACAGCAATTCAAGAGACCCAGTACTTC. It encodes CASSQGTAIQETQYF.